This TCR beta chain is from a study of blood T cell repertoires in COVID-19. Study at large: From T cells, B-cell-depleted T cells, or PBMCs came the material, which was cDNA or gDNA.

Germline V gene sequence: CDR1 SGHTS, CDR2 YDEGEE. The CDR3 totals 15 residues. With 5 bases clipped from V and 2 bases from J, the junction kept 7 bases outside the gene matches. How the authors handled the data: Researchers report that nucleated cell counts were estimated from reference gene primer amplification. Clones were sequenced by immunoSEQ multiplex PCR, and TCRdb holds only the in-frame ones, with some missing. The V and J calls and the clone size are those of that table, but D and trimming were determined from the DNA. The sample consists of 200,000 to 250,000 clones, about 86% of them appearing once.

This chain connects TRBV5-8 to TRBJ2-3, with 8 nucleotides matching TRBD1. The origin of this receptor is a woman between 45 and 65 years old with acute COVID-19. The sample consisted of PBMCs or T cells enriched from blood (not recorded which). In nucleotides, the CDR3 is TGTGCCAGCAGGTCGGACAGGGCTTACACAGATACGCAGTATTTT. It is translated as CASRSDRAYTDTQYF.